A selection of T cell receptor beta chains follows, all from one sample in a study of T cells in Graves' hyperthyroidism and ophthalmopathy. TCRdb fed the multiplex PCR reads into MiXCR, producing one record per CDR3 protein. The sample includes about 840,000 distinct CDR3 sequences, over 35% seen only once; the top ten take 7.5% to 9.5%. The sample taken for sequencing was blood. The origin of the receptors is a man younger than 35 with Graves' hyperthyroidism. The CDR3 runs from the conserved cysteine through the conserved F or W. D genes are given only for firm matches. The listing skips clone size in some rows; elsewhere it reads once, few, many or a size class.

D	J	size	V	length	CDR3	DNA
-	TRBJ2-7	many	TRBV12-3/TRBV12-4	12	CASSSDRAEQYF	TGTGCCAGCAGTTCGGACCGAGCCGAGCAGTACTTC
-	TRBJ2-7	few	TRBV7-3	14	CASSLTRGAYEQYF	TGTGCCAGCAGCTTAACGCGAGGGGCCTACGAGCAGTACTTC
-	TRBJ2-7	few	TRBV20-1	16	CSARDQEGFIIYEQYF	TGCAGTGCTAGAGATCAGGAAGGGTTTATTATCTACGAGCAGTACTTC
-	TRBJ1-5	-	TRBV29-1	12	CSVVRGRGEQHF	TGCAGCGTGGTCAGGGGTAGAGGCGAGCAGCATTTT
TRBD1	TRBJ1-6	-	TRBV20-1	17	CSARPWDSRSYNSPLHF	TGCAGTGCTAGACCCTGGGACAGTCGCTCCTATAATTCACCCCTCCACTTT
-	TRBJ1-2	many	TRBV10-3	15	CAISQGWGVVEGYTF	TGTGCCATCTCTCAAGGGTGGGGAGTGGTGGAAGGCTACACCTTC
TRBD1	TRBJ1-2	-	TRBV10-2	14	CASSEVTGGDGYTF	TGCGCCAGCAGTGAGGTGACAGGGGGCGATGGCTACACCTTC
-	TRBJ1-6	few	TRBV5-5	18	CASSLLWSGAGRNSPLHF	TGTGCCAGCAGCTTGTTGTGGAGTGGTGCGGGACGGAATTCACCCCTCCACTTT
-	TRBJ2-5	-	TRBV20-1	13	CSARDRASETQYF	TGCAGTGCTAGAGATCGGGCGTCTGAGACCCAGTACTTC
TRBD2	TRBJ2-7	-	TRBV2	15	CASRILAGGSYEQYF	TGTGCCAGCAGGATCTTAGCGGGGGGGTCCTACGAGCAGTACTTC
-	TRBJ2-5	many	TRBV4-2	13	CASSHDSEETQYF	TGTGCCAGCAGCCATGACAGTGAAGAGACCCAGTACTTC
-	TRBJ2-7	-	TRBV4-1	13	CASSQRLAYEQYF	TGTGCCAGCAGCCAAAGATTAGCCTACGAGCAGTACTTC
-	TRBJ1-3	-	TRBV7-9	15	CASPEAGSSGNTIYF	TGTGCCAGCCCTGAAGCAGGAAGCTCTGGAAACACCATATATTTT
-	TRBJ1-4	few	TRBV2	15	CASSLERGTNEKLFF	TGTGCCAGCAGCTTAGAGAGGGGCACTAATGAAAAACTGTTTTTT
-	TRBJ2-5	-	TRBV6-1	14	CASSEAANGETQYF	TGTGCCAGCAGTGAAGCGGCTAACGGGGAGACCCAGTACTTC
-	TRBJ1-2	many	TRBV12-3/TRBV12-4	14	CASSSLPGAGGYTF	TGTGCCAGCAGTTCCCTCCCAGGCGCAGGGGGCTACACCTTC
-	TRBJ2-5	-	TRBV7-9	14	CASSATGWKETQYF	TGTGCCAGCAGTGCCACAGGGTGGAAGGAGACCCAGTACTTC
TRBD1	TRBJ1-5	-	TRBV6-1	15	CASTIGQGVNQPQHF	TGTGCCAGCACAATCGGACAGGGAGTCAATCAGCCCCAGCATTTT
-	TRBJ2-2	many	TRBV9	14	CASSVSAGTGELFF	TGTGCCAGCAGCGTATCGGCGGGGACCGGGGAGCTGTTTTTT
-	TRBJ2-7	few	TRBV20-1	13	CSARVGNLGEQYF	TGCAGTGCTAGAGTGGGGAATTTAGGGGAGCAGTACTTC
-	TRBJ2-7	few	TRBV20-1	14	CSARVRGPITEQYF	TGCAGTGCTAGAGTTAGGGGTCCCATCACCGAGCAGTACTTC
-	TRBJ2-7	many	TRBV25-1	12	CASSDRVYEQYF	TGTGCCAGCAGTGACAGGGTTTACGAGCAGTACTTC
-	TRBJ1-5	-	TRBV15	14	CATSNGGEAQPQHF	TGTGCCACCAGCAATGGGGGGGAGGCTCAGCCCCAGCATTTT
-	TRBJ1-1	-	TRBV12-3/TRBV12-4	14	CASSYDLGNTEAFF	TGTGCCAGCAGTTACGATTTGGGGAACACTGAAGCTTTCTTT
TRBD1	TRBJ1-1	many	TRBV29-1	16	CSVEEGGTGMNTEAFF	TGCAGCGTTGAAGAGGGTGGGACAGGGATGAACACTGAAGCTTTCTTT
TRBD1	TRBJ2-5	-	TRBV7-9	14	CASRTGGVEETQYF	TGTGCCAGCAGGACAGGGGGCGTGGAAGAGACCCAGTACTTC
TRBD1	TRBJ1-5	-	TRBV10-3	14	CATGTGIGNQPQHF	TGTGCCACCGGGACAGGGATTGGCAATCAGCCCCAGCATTTT
TRBD1	TRBJ2-5	many	TRBV7-2	15	CASSFPGTGQETQYF	TGTGCCAGCAGCTTCCCCGGGACAGGGCAAGAGACCCAGTACTTC
-	TRBJ2-5	few	TRBV6-5	14	CASSYHRQEETQYF	TGTGCCAGCAGTTACCACCGACAGGAGGAGACCCAGTACTTC
-	TRBJ1-6	-	TRBV7-9	17	CASSLETEYVDNSPLHF	TGTGCCAGCAGCTTAGAGACAGAGTATGTTGATAATTCACCCCTCCACTTT
-	TRBJ1-5	few	TRBV7-2	15	CASSLGSRPNQPQHF	TGTGCCAGCAGCCTAGGGTCCCGGCCCAATCAGCCCCAGCATTTT
TRBD1	TRBJ1-1	few	TRBV19	14	CASKSRDRDTEAFF	TGTGCCAGTAAGTCACGCGACAGGGACACTGAAGCTTTCTTT
-	TRBJ2-2	-	TRBV6-5	12	CASSYAGGELFF	TGTGCCAGCAGTTACGCTGGCGGGGAGCTGTTTTTT
-	TRBJ1-1	-	TRBV9	14	CASSADRSSTEAFF	TGTGCCAGCAGCGCCGACAGGAGTAGCACTGAAGCTTTCTTT
-	TRBJ2-5	-	TRBV12-3/TRBV12-4	15	CASSYEGGAGKTQYF	TGTGCCAGCAGTTACGAGGGGGGCGCTGGCAAGACCCAGTACTTC
-	TRBJ1-4	few	TRBV4-1	14	CASGGPQWGEKLFF	TGCGCCAGCGGGGGACCACAATGGGGGGAAAAACTGTTTTTT
-	TRBJ2-6	-	TRBV19	15	CASSMGAAGANVLTF	TGTGCCAGTAGTATGGGGGCAGCTGGGGCCAACGTCCTGACTTTC
-	TRBJ2-2	-	TRBV2	15	CASSARNSHTGELFF	TGTGCCAGCAGTGCTAGAAACAGCCACACCGGGGAGCTGTTTTTT
TRBD1	TRBJ2-7	-	TRBV5-1	14	CASSSDRAYYEQYF	TGCGCCAGCAGCTCGGACAGGGCGTACTACGAGCAGTACTTC
-	TRBJ2-7	-	TRBV24-1	17	CATSDPNRGGATYEQYF	TGTGCCACCAGTGATCCCAACCGGGGCGGGGCAACCTACGAGCAGTACTTC
TRBD1	TRBJ2-6	-	TRBV29-1	12	CSVEAGGNVLTF	TGCAGCGTTGAAGCAGGGGGAAACGTCCTGACTTTC
-	TRBJ1-6	-	TRBV9	15	CASSRRQEQNSPLHF	TGTGCCAGCAGCCGCAGACAGGAACAAAATTCACCCCTCCACTTT
-	TRBJ1-6	-	TRBV7-9	13	CASSQPQNSPLHF	TGTGCCAGCAGCCAACCCCAGAATTCACCCCTCCACTTT
TRBD1	TRBJ1-3	many	TRBV29-1	13	CSVEGTAGNTIYF	TGCAGCGTTGAGGGGACAGCTGGAAACACCATATATTTT
-	TRBJ1-1	few	TRBV5-6	13	CASSLEARGEAFF	TGTGCCAGCAGCCTGGAGGCTCGCGGTGAAGCTTTCTTT
TRBD1	TRBJ1-4	-	TRBV9	17	CASSYGTGLLTNEKLFF	TGTGCCAGCAGCTATGGGACAGGCCTATTAACTAATGAAAAACTGTTTTTT
TRBD1	TRBJ2-2	-	TRBV2	18	CASSEDRDRVARPGELFF	TGTGCCAGCAGTGAAGACCGGGACAGGGTGGCCCGGCCCGGGGAGCTGTTTTTT
-	TRBJ1-3	many	TRBV19	14	CASSSTEYGNTIYF	TGTGCCAGTAGTTCGACAGAATATGGAAACACCATATATTTT
-	TRBJ1-4	few	TRBV7-2	16	CASSSSLQDPDEKLFF	TGTGCCAGCAGCTCATCATTACAGGATCCTGATGAAAAACTGTTTTTT
TRBD1	TRBJ1-2	many	TRBV19	11	CATQTGYGYTF	TGTGCCACGCAGACAGGGTATGGCTACACCTTC
-	TRBJ1-2	many	TRBV2	13	CASSGHARDGYTF	TGTGCCAGCAGCGGACATGCTCGGGATGGCTACACCTTC
TRBD1	TRBJ2-2	many	TRBV19	16	CASSPRDRRNTGELFF	TGTGCCAGTAGTCCACGGGACAGGCGGAACACCGGGGAGCTGTTTTTT
TRBD2	TRBJ2-6	-	TRBV19	18	CASRRGAELSSGANVLTF	TGTGCCAGTAGGCGGGGGGCGGAGCTTAGCTCTGGGGCCAACGTCCTGACTTTC
TRBD2	TRBJ2-7	-	TRBV20-1	15	CSARDLAGSSYEQYF	TGCAGTGCTAGAGACCTAGCGGGCTCCTCCTACGAGCAGTACTTC
-	TRBJ1-5	-	TRBV7-2	14	CASSLDRGAFYEHF	TGTGCCAGCAGCTTAGACCGGGGGGCGTTCTACGAGCATTTT